A selection of T cell receptor beta chains follows, all from one sample in a study of HIV-infected children after antiretroviral therapy interruption. One entry per CDR3 protein, called by TCRdb with MiXCR from the 3' RACE reads. The table has fewer than 8,000 distinct CDR3 sequences, about 16% seen once. This sample comprised CD45RO+ CD8+ T cells from PBMCs, pooled from several time points, obtained from a donor given antiretroviral therapy, either interrupted or continuous. These receptors all stem from a pool of human donors with HIV. Each CDR3 is given with its conserved first and last residue. The D gene is left open where the match is weak. Rows give clone size only sometimes, using once, few, many, or a class for an expanded clone.

d_call,v_call,j_call,clone_size,cdr3_aa,cdr3_nt
TRBD1,TRBV30,TRBJ1-1,medium-sized,CAWRGQAEAFF,TGTGCCTGGAGGGGACAGGCTGAAGCTTTCTTT
.,TRBV6-6,TRBJ2-5,.,CASFTAPGTPQETQYF,TGTGCCAGCTTTACCGCCCCAGGGACACCCCAAGAGACCCAGTACTTC
.,TRBV9,TRBJ2-5,many,CASSVGGETQYF,TGTGCCAGCAGCGTAGGTGGGGAGACCCAGTACTTC
TRBD2,TRBV28,TRBJ2-3,many,CASTKIGLAGRTDTQYF,TGTGCCAGCACCAAGATCGGACTAGCGGGCCGCACAGATACGCAGTATTTT
.,TRBV12-3/TRBV12-4,TRBJ2-7,many,CASSSTYPGRTYEQYF,TGTGCCAGCAGTTCCACTTATCCGGGACGGACATACGAGCAGTACTTC
TRBD1,TRBV30,TRBJ1-1,many,CAWDTWGGGGEAFF,TGTGCCTGGGACACCTGGGGAGGGGGCGGTGAAGCTTTCTTT
TRBD1,TRBV2,TRBJ2-5,many,CASNDDRGHQETQYF,TGTGCCAGCAACGACGACAGGGGGCATCAAGAGACCCAGTACTTC
.,TRBV19,TRBJ1-1,many,CASSIWGWSTEAFF,TGTGCCAGTAGTATATGGGGGTGGAGCACTGAAGCTTTCTTT
.,TRBV24-1,TRBJ2-1,many,CATSDSGVPSASYNEQFF,TGTGCCACCAGTGATTCAGGGGTCCCCTCGGCCTCCTACAATGAGCAGTTCTTC
.,TRBV20-1,TRBJ1-5,.,CSARDRGSNQPQHF,TGCAGTGCTAGAGATCGGGGGAGCAATCAGCCCCAGCATTTT
.,TRBV4-1,TRBJ2-3,large,CASSQDGGSTDTQYF,TGCGCCAGCAGCCAAGATGGCGGAAGCACAGATACGCAGTATTTT
.,TRBV12-3/TRBV12-4,TRBJ2-7,many,CASSGQSYYEQYF,TGTGCCAGCAGCGGACAGAGTTACTACGAGCAGTACTTC
TRBD1,TRBV10-3,TRBJ2-7,.,CAISEATGGVGEQYF,TGTGCCATCAGTGAGGCAACAGGGGGAGTGGGCGAGCAGTACTTC
TRBD2,TRBV2,TRBJ2-7,many,CALGTSDTYEQYF,TGTGCTCTCGGGACTAGCGACACCTACGAGCAGTACTTC
.,TRBV7-3,TRBJ2-1,large,CASSFTGKSFNEQFF,TGTGCCAGCAGCTTCACAGGGAAATCATTCAATGAGCAGTTCTTC
.,TRBV18,TRBJ1-1,.,CASSPLRPVMNTEAFF,TGTGCCAGCTCACCACTTCGGCCAGTCATGAACACTGAAGCTTTCTTT
TRBD2,TRBV2,TRBJ2-7,many,CASTLTSGSGEQYF,TGTGCCAGCACCCTGACTAGCGGGAGTGGGGAGCAGTACTTC
.,TRBV6-5,TRBJ2-5,medium-sized,CASSYGTGKETQYF,TGTGCCAGCAGTTACGGGACGGGGAAAGAGACCCAGTACTTC
.,TRBV2,TRBJ2-1,.,CASSLDTFNEQFF,TGTGCCAGCAGTCTGGACACTTTCAATGAGCAGTTCTTC
.,TRBV20-1,TRBJ1-5,many,CSARDPRGEYSNQPQHF,TGCAGTGCTAGAGATCCGAGGGGAGAGTATAGCAATCAGCCCCAGCATTTT
TRBD1,TRBV30,TRBJ1-2,many,CAWSLGQLGEYGYTF,TGTGCCTGGAGTTTGGGACAGCTCGGTGAATACGGCTACACCTTC
.,TRBV10-3,TRBJ1-2,many,CAIADFNYGYTF,TGTGCCATCGCCGATTTCAACTATGGCTACACCTTC
.,TRBV6-1,TRBJ2-7,medium-sized,CASRLGYSYEQYF,TGTGCCAGCAGGTTGGGATACTCCTACGAGCAGTACTTC
TRBD1,TRBV20-1,TRBJ1-5,many,CSARDRTGGYQPQHF,TGCAGTGCTAGAGATCGGACAGGGGGGTATCAGCCCCAGCATTTT
TRBD1,TRBV29-1,TRBJ2-3,many,CSTSSDRGGNTQYF,TGCAGCACATCTTCGGACAGGGGAGGGAATACGCAGTATTTT
TRBD2,TRBV6-5,TRBJ2-1,.,CASSYLSGRALNEQFF,TGTGCCAGCAGTTATCTGAGCGGGAGGGCCCTCAATGAGCAGTTCTTC
.,TRBV28,TRBJ2-7,many,CASSLASEQYF,TGTGCCAGCAGTTTAGCCAGCGAGCAGTACTTC
.,TRBV6-1,TRBJ2-5,many,CASSENVSGGFRETQYF,TGTGCCAGCAGTGAAAACGTCTCCGGCGGGTTCCGGGAGACCCAGTACTTC
.,TRBV6-1,TRBJ2-2,many,CASSEGLDTGELFF,TGTGCCAGCAGTGAGGGTCTTGACACCGGGGAGCTGTTTTTT
.,TRBV20-1,TRBJ2-4,many,CSARDLGGIQYF,TGCAGTGCTAGAGATTTGGGGGGCATTCAGTACTTC
TRBD2,TRBV5-8,TRBJ2-2,.,CASRFASGGNTGELFF,TGTGCCAGCAGATTTGCTAGCGGGGGAAACACCGGGGAGCTGTTTTTT
TRBD2,TRBV7-2,TRBJ2-2,medium-sized,CASSAQGLANTGELFF,TGTGCCAGCAGCGCACAGGGACTAGCGAATACCGGGGAGCTGTTTTTT
TRBD2,TRBV11-2,TRBJ2-1,medium-sized,CASSLDKPAGVYNEQFF,TGTGCCAGCAGCTTAGATAAGCCTGCGGGAGTCTACAATGAGCAGTTCTTC
.,TRBV10-1,TRBJ2-2,many,CASGTGGGHTGELFF,TGCGCCAGCGGTACTGGGGGGGGCCACACCGGGGAGCTGTTTTTT
.,TRBV5-6,TRBJ2-7,.,CASSLRGTGAYEQYF,TGTGCCAGCAGCTTACGGGGGACGGGAGCCTACGAGCAGTACTTC
.,TRBV7-2,TRBJ1-5,many,CASSLVAGGSNQPQHF,TGTGCCAGCAGCCTAGTGGCAGGAGGAAGCAATCAGCCCCAGCATTTT
TRBD1,TRBV7-2,TRBJ2-3,many,CASSPGQVVDTQYF,TGTGCCAGCAGCCCGGGACAGGTTGTAGATACGCAGTATTTT
TRBD2,TRBV2,TRBJ2-2,many,CASMNSGGNTGELFF,TGTGCCAGCATGAATAGCGGGGGAAACACCGGGGAGCTGTTTTTT
.,TRBV19,TRBJ1-1,many,CASSMRGMNTEAFF,TGTGCCAGTAGTATGCGGGGGATGAACACTGAAGCTTTCTTT
.,TRBV3-1,TRBJ2-5,many,CASSQDPTTQETQYF,TGTGCCAGCAGCCAAGATCCCACCACTCAAGAGACCCAGTACTTC
TRBD2,TRBV28,TRBJ2-5,many,CASSFRGLAGIETQYF,TGTGCCAGCAGTTTCCGGGGACTAGCGGGAATAGAGACCCAGTACTTC
TRBD1,TRBV7-8,TRBJ1-1,many,CASKGQMNTEAFF,TGTGCCAGCAAGGGACAGATGAACACTGAAGCTTTCTTT
TRBD1,TRBV10-1,TRBJ2-2,.,CASSGDSFANTGELFF,TGCGCCAGCAGCGGGGACAGTTTCGCGAACACCGGGGAGCTGTTTTTT
.,TRBV6-5,TRBJ2-1,large,CASSQNEYNEQFF,TGTGCCAGCAGTCAGAACGAGTACAATGAGCAGTTCTTC
TRBD1,TRBV12-5,TRBJ1-2,many,CASGPELTGNRGYTF,TGTGCTAGTGGTCCCGAGTTGACAGGGAATCGTGGCTACACCTTC
.,TRBV30,TRBJ2-5,medium-sized,CAWGREETQYF,TGTGCCTGGGGCAGGGAAGAGACCCAGTACTTC
.,TRBV12-3/TRBV12-4,TRBJ2-3,many,CASRRGLADTQYF,TGTGCCAGCCGGAGGGGGCTGGCAGATACGCAGTATTTT
.,TRBV7-9,TRBJ2-7,many,CASSPITLYEQYF,TGTGCCAGCAGCCCGATAACCCTCTACGAGCAGTACTTC
.,TRBV20-1,TRBJ2-7,medium-sized,CSAPNQRTATYEQYF,TGCAGTGCCCCCAACCAGAGGACAGCGACCTACGAGCAGTACTTC
.,TRBV19,TRBJ1-2,many,CASTEDGTNYGYTF,TGTGCCAGTACGGAGGACGGGACTAACTATGGCTACACCTTC
TRBD1,TRBV7-9,TRBJ1-2,many,CASSWDRSYGYTF,TGTGCCAGCAGCTGGGACAGGAGCTATGGCTACACCTTC
TRBD1,TRBV29-1,TRBJ2-5,many,CSVERTGETQYF,TGCAGCGTTGAACGGACAGGAGAGACCCAGTACTTC
.,TRBV6-1,TRBJ2-5,many,CASSFGAGQETQYF,TGTGCCAGCAGTTTTGGGGCAGGCCAAGAGACCCAGTACTTC
.,TRBV6-1,TRBJ1-1,many,CASSHYPGTSTEAFF,TGTGCCAGCAGTCATTATCCAGGGACTAGCACTGAAGCTTTCTTT
.,TRBV5-6,TRBJ1-2,few,CASSPPLKYYGYTF,TGTGCCAGCAGCCCCCCATTGAAATACTATGGCTACACCTTC
TRBD1,TRBV5-1,TRBJ2-3,many,CASSLRPGTGESTQYF,TGCGCCAGCAGCTTAAGACCCGGGACAGGGGAAAGTACGCAGTATTTT
.,TRBV19,TRBJ2-7,once,CASTTGPGTYEQYF,TGTGCCAGTACCACTGGACCCGGAACCTACGAGCAGTACTTC
.,TRBV30,TRBJ2-7,many,CAWSSPRGRDVVYEQYF,TGTGCCTGGAGTTCCCCAAGGGGCCGGGACGTAGTCTACGAGCAGTACTTC
.,TRBV5-8,TRBJ2-7,.,CASSLSGSSYEQYF,TGCGCCAGCAGCTTGTCCGGGAGCTCCTACGAGCAGTACTTC